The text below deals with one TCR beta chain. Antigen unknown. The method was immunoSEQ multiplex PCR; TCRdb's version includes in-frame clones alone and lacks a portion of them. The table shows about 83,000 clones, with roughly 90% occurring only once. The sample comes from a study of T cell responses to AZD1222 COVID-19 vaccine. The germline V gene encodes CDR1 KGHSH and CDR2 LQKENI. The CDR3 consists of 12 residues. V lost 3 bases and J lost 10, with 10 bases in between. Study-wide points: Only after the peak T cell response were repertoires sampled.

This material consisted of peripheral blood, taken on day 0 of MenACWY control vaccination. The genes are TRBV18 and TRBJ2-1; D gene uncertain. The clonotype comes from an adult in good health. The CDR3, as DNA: TGTGCCAGCTCACCCCAGCAGGAGGAGCAGTTCTTC. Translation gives CASSPQQEEQFF.